The 32 T cell receptor beta chains below come from one sample, sequenced in a study of type 1 and type 2 diabetes patients. The PCR template was genomic DNA. The TCR beta CDR3 region was amplified using 30 forward and 13 reverse primers. MiXCR was run by TCRdb on the multiplex PCR reads, yielding one entry per CDR3 protein. Here the sample spans 280,000 or so distinct CDR3 sequences, around 50% being singletons. Sequencing was performed on peripheral blood mononuclear cells (PBMCs). Receptors were obtained from a man between 18 and 29 years old with type 2 diabetes.

The chain employs TRBV4-3 and TRBJ2-7; D ambiguous. The CDR3 length is 15 residues. V was clipped by 0 bases and J by 0 bases, with 9 bases between them. Germline V CDR1 and CDR2: LGHNA, YSLEER. The CDR3 coding sequence is TGCGCCAGCAGCCAAGAGTTTAAGACCTCCTACGAGCAGTACTTC. Residues: CASSQEFKTSYEQYF.

The genes are TRBV30 and TRBJ2-1; 7 bases are a match to TRBD1. Looked up from germline, CDR1 is GTSNPN and CDR2 is SVGIG (reference sequence). V lost 5 bases and J lost 6; bases outside the gene matches: 7. The CDR3 spans 13 residues. CDR3 residues: CAWFRDSCNEQFF. CDR3 sequence (DNA): TGTGCCTGGTTCCGGGACAGCTGCAATGAGCAGTTCTTC.

The J gene is TRBJ2-1, the V gene TRBV2; 7 nucleotides line up with TRBD2. V shed 9 bases and J 6 bases; nucleotides not matched to a gene: 8. Germline V gene lookup returns CDR1 SNHLY and CDR2 FYNNEI. The CDR3 length is 13 residues. In DNA form, the CDR3 reads TGTGCCAGGCCTAGCGGAGATACCAATGAGCAGTTCTTC. This encodes CARPSGDTNEQFF.

The chain combines TRBV12-3 or TRBV12-4 with TRBJ2-5; D perhaps matches TRBD2 (5 bases). The length of the CDR3 is 14 residues. With 2 bases removed from V and 4 bases from J, the gap between germline ends came to 11 bases. CDR3 in DNA: TGTGCCAGCAGTTTACTAGTCGGAGGAGAGACCCAGTACTTC. Amino acids: CASSLLVGGETQYF.

The chain has TRBV7-3 and TRBJ1-2; no firm D call. V shed 5 bases and J shed 1 base, with 8 bases lying between them. CDR1 is SGHTA and CDR2 is FQGTGA in the germline V gene. This CDR3 spans 13 amino acids. CDR3 coding DNA: TGTGCCAGCAGCCTTGACCATAACTATGGCTACACCTTC. This encodes CASSLDHNYGYTF.

This chain joins TRBV12-3 or TRBV12-4 and TRBJ2-7, with TRBD1 matching over 9 bases. V lost 6 bases, J lost 9 bases, and 9 bases stayed unmatched. This CDR3 comprises 13 residues. The CDR3 bases are TGTGCCAGCAGCCAAGGGACAGGGTGGGGGCAGTACTTC. Protein: CASSQGTGWGQYF.

This clonotype was observed at least ten times. The chain recombines TRBV19 with TRBJ1-1; tentatively, D is TRBD1 (5 bases). CDR1 is LNHDA and CDR2 is SQIVND in the germline V gene (reference sequence). CDR3 length equals 14 residues. V lost 6 bases to trimming and J lost 1 base, with 12 bases between them. CDR3 DNA: TGTGCCAGTAGGTGGGACGGAACGAACACTGAAGCTTTCTTT. This encodes CASRWDGTNTEAFF.

Regarding this clonotype: A read error may be the cause here, since a much bigger clone is one base away. V usage is TRBV7-2 and J usage is TRBJ2-5; tentatively, D is TRBD2 (6 bases). CDR3 length: 16 amino acids. The germline gives CDR1 SGHTA, CDR2 FQGNSA. The CDR3 spells CASSHKVADLQEAQYF. DNA of the CDR3: TGTGCCAGCAGCCATAAGGTAGCGGACCTACAAGAGGCCCAGTACTTC. Full variable domain (rest looked up from reference TRBV7-2 and TRBJ2-5): GAGVSQSPSNKVTEKGKDVELRCDPISGHTALYWYRQSLGQGLEFLIYFQGNSAPDKSGLPSDRFSAERTGGSVSTLTIQRTQQEDSAVYLCASSHKVADLQEAQYFGPGTRLLVL.

This clonotype has a count of ten or more. This sequence joins TRBV6-2 or TRBV6-3 and TRBJ1-5; D may be TRBD1 (6 bases). CDR3 size: 20 residues. V shed 5 bases and J shed 2 bases, with 28 bases lying between them. Germline V lookup: CDR1 MNHEY, CDR2 SVGEGT. CDR3 protein: CASSTTEGGADFLRNQPQHF. The CDR3, as DNA: TGTGCCAGCAGTACGACGGAAGGGGGGGCAGATTTTTTGCGCAATCAGCCCCAGCATTTT.

This chain uses TRBV6-5 with TRBJ1-5; possible D gene TRBD1, 6 bases. Looked up from germline, CDR1 is MNHEY and CDR2 is SVGAGI. Trimming cost V 0 bases and J 16 bases, with 16 bases left between them. The CDR3 has 13 residues. The CDR3 DNA is TGTGCCAGCAGTTACTCCCAACAGGGCTGGGAACATTTT. Encoded protein: CASSYSQQGWEHF.

V and J are TRBV15 and TRBJ1-3; D gene uncertain. CDR1 is LNHNV, CDR2 YYDKDF, per germline (reference sequence). V was cut by 8 bases and J by 4 bases, with 12 bases left in between. This CDR3 has 13 amino acids. The CDR3 nucleotides are TGTGCCACCGGCCGTAGAGAAGGAAACACCATATATTTT. It codes for CATGRREGNTIYF.

Notes on this clonotype: This may be a read error: a much more frequent sequence differs by one nucleotide. The CDR3 coding sequence is TGTGCCAGCAGTGAAAGGGCGAGGCAGTACTTC. Protein product: CASSERARQYF. This chain joins TRBV2 and TRBJ2-7, with D unclear. V was cut by 2 bases and J by 9 bases, with 8 bases left in between. The germline gives CDR1 SNHLY, CDR2 FYNNEI. This CDR3 region has 11 residues.

CDR3 sequence (DNA): TGCAGCGTTTTGACAGGGAGCTATGGCTACACCTTC. This translates into CSVLTGSYGYTF. The rearrangement links TRBV29-1 to TRBJ1-2; 7 bases map to TRBD1. Germline trimming cut 5 bases from V and 4 bases from J; bases unmatched to any gene: 4. The CDR3 totals 12 residues. Germline V CDR1 and CDR2: SQVTM, ANQGSEA.

This clonotype appeared a few times. The J gene is TRBJ2-3, the V gene TRBV19, with D perhaps TRBD1 (6 bases). V gave up 3 bases and J gave up 0 bases, with 10 bases separating them. The CDR3 length is 15 residues. Per germline, CDR1 LNHDA and CDR2 SQIVND (reference sequence). The chain's CDR3 is CASSMGAASTDTQYF. Here the CDR3 DNA reads TGTGCCAGTAGTATGGGGGCGGCTAGCACAGATACGCAGTATTTT.

The chain carries TRBV28 and TRBJ2-2, with D possibly being TRBD1 (6 bases). V dropped 10 bases and J dropped 3 bases, with 12 bases sitting between them. The CDR3 length is 13 residues. Germline V lookup: CDR1 MDHEN, CDR2 SYDVKM. The CDR3 nucleotides read TGTGCCACTTCCAAGGGGGACACCGGGGAGCTGTTTTTT. This sequence encodes CATSKGDTGELFF.

On this clonotype: Just one base apart from a much larger clone, this may be a read error. The chain is built from TRBV2 and TRBJ2-7; 9 nucleotides align to TRBD1. The J call may be faulty, since TRBJ2-5 better matches the DNA end. Germline V gene data show CDR1 as SNHLY and CDR2 as FYNNEI. The CDR3 is 15 residues long. CDR3 DNA sequence: TGTGCCAGCAATGCTTCGACAGGGGGGTTGGAGACCCAGTACTTC. This codes for CASNASTGGLETQYF.

The gene calls are TRBV6-5 and TRBJ1-1, with D maybe TRBD1 (5 bases). Germline V lookup: CDR1 MNHEY, CDR2 SVGAGI. The CDR3 consists of 14 residues. V was shortened by 3 bases and J by 5 bases, with 13 bases between the two germline ends. CDR3 coding DNA: TGTGCCAGCAGTTATGCTAGGGGAGAGACTGAAGCTTTCTTT. Its protein product is CASSYARGETEAFF.

This clonotype was detected only a few times. The V call is TRBV19, the J call TRBJ1-1, with D perhaps TRBD1 (5 bases). V was shortened by 7 bases and J by 4 bases, with 13 bases between the two germline ends. Germline V gene lookup returns CDR1 LNHDA and CDR2 SQIVND (reference sequence). The CDR3 runs 13 residues. CDR3 in amino acids: CASKGPRTTEAFF. Here the CDR3 DNA reads TGTGCCAGTAAGGGGCCGAGGACCACTGAAGCTTTCTTT.

The genes are TRBV2 and TRBJ1-1, with D tentatively TRBD1 (6 bases). Per germline, CDR1 SNHLY and CDR2 FYNNEI. The CDR3 is 14 amino acids. Trimming removed 6 bases at V and 2 bases at J, with 13 bases between. CDR3 protein: CASRLQGLNTEAFF. For the CDR3, the DNA is TGTGCCAGCAGACTACAGGGTCTCAACACTGAAGCTTTCTTT.

This clonotype was picked up many times. This chain connects TRBV2 to TRBJ1-2; D uncertain. Trimming pared 7 bases from V and 2 bases from J, leaving 14 bases between. CDR1 and CDR2 from the germline V gene are SNHLY and FYNNEI. This CDR3 is built from 14 residues. In nucleotides, the CDR3 is TGTGCCAGCATCCTTGGCGACTTAAACTATGGCTACACCTTC. Amino acids: CASILGDLNYGYTF. The variable domain in full, completed from reference TRBV2 and TRBJ1-2, reads EPEVTQTPSHQVTQMGQEVILRCVPISNHLYFYWYRQILGQKVEFLVSFYNNEISEKSEIFDDQFSVERPDGSNFTLKIRSTKLEDSAMYFCASILGDLNYGYTFGSGTRLTVV.

The chain carries TRBV24-1 and TRBJ2-5, with D possibly TRBD1 on 6 matching bases. Trimming removed 5 bases from V and 4 bases from J, with 19 bases in between. CDR1 and CDR2 (germline): KGHDR, SFDVKD. The CDR3 spans 16 residues. The CDR3 region has the DNA TGTGCCACCAGTGGAGGACAGATATCTTACGGAGAGACCCAGTACTTC. This encodes CATSGGQISYGETQYF.

This clonotype was seen more than once but under ten times. This chain connects TRBV6-6 to TRBJ1-1; D not certain. Trimming cost V 7 bases and J 2 bases, with 14 bases left between them. The CDR3 covers 14 residues. Per the germline V gene, CDR1 is MNHNY and CDR2 is SVGAGI (reference sequence). The CDR3 DNA reads as TGTGCCAGCACCCTATCCCAGGAAAACACTGAAGCTTTCTTT. Its protein is CASTLSQENTEAFF.

V gene TRBV29-1 combines with J gene TRBJ2-2; D gene ambiguous. This CDR3 has 11 residues. Germline lookup yields CDR1 SQVTM and CDR2 ANQGSEA. V dropped 7 bases and J dropped 3 bases, with 6 bases sitting between them. This CDR3 is CSAQYTGELFF. In nucleotides, the CDR3 is TGCAGCGCTCAGTACACCGGGGAGCTGTTTTTT.

The CDR3: CASSTQRETAYNEQFF. CDR3 nucleotides: TGCGCCAGCAGCACCCAGCGGGAGACAGCCTACAATGAGCAGTTCTTC. J is TRBJ2-1 and V is TRBV4-1, with 8 bases that match TRBD2. The germline V gene encodes CDR1 MGHRA and CDR2 YSYEKL. With V trimmed by 5 bases and J by 2 bases, 8 bases remained unmatched. The CDR3 is 16 amino acids.

Many counts were recorded for this clonotype. This sequence joins TRBV30 and TRBJ1-2; D call uncertain. This CDR3 is 12 amino acids long. V shed 5 bases and J shed 3 bases, with 10 bases lying between them. The germline gives CDR1 GTSNPN, CDR2 SVGIG (reference sequence). The CDR3 loop reads CAWVRDDYGYTF. In nucleotides, the CDR3 is TGTGCCTGGGTAAGAGACGACTATGGCTACACCTTC. Variable domain in full (rest from reference TRBV30 and TRBJ1-2): SQTIHQWPATLVQPVGSPLSLECTVEGTSNPNLYWYRQAAGRGLQLLFYSVGIGQISSEVPQNLSASRPQDRQFILSSKKLLLSDSGFYLCAWVRDDYGYTFGSGTRLTVV.

A few counts support this clonotype. A read error may produce the germline difference seen at one junction end. The V call is TRBV2, the J call TRBJ2-5; tentatively, D is TRBD2 (6 bases). The CDR3 is made up of 15 amino acids. Germline lookup yields CDR1 SNHLY and CDR2 FYNNEI. CDR3 sequence: CAISESEGRGETQYF. The CDR3 nucleotides read TGTGCCATCAGTGAGTCGGAGGGTAGAGGAGAGACCCAGTACTTC.

The V call is TRBV6-2 or TRBV6-3, the J call TRBJ2-1; 14 bases are shared with TRBD2. The germline CDR1 and CDR2 sequences are MNHEY and SVGEGT. V lost 2 bases to trimming and J lost 3 bases; unmatched junction nucleotides: 12. The CDR3 spans 20 residues. CDR3 bases: TGTGCCAGCAGTTACCCAGAGTCGACTAGCGGGGGGGCGAGCTACAATGAGCAGTTCTTC. Translating it yields CASSYPESTSGGASYNEQFF.

The chain has TRBV30 and TRBJ2-1; D ambiguous. Germline-derived CDR1 and CDR2 are GTSNPN and SVGIG (reference sequence). CDR3 length equals 12 residues. The ends were cut back, 2 bases at V and 6 bases at J, with 8 bases in the middle. For the CDR3, the DNA is TGTGCCTGGAGTTCCTCACGCAATGAGCAGTTCTTC. Translating gives CAWSSSRNEQFF.

There are many counts of this clonotype. The chain is built from TRBV7-3 and TRBJ1-6; 8 nucleotides match TRBD1. CDR3 size: 16 residues. The V segment lost 1 base and the J segment 10 bases; nucleotides outside the gene matches: 9. CDR1 and CDR2 from the germline V gene are SGHTA and FQGTGA. The CDR3 loop reads CASSLSPGQGNSPLHF. CDR3 DNA sequence: TGTGCCAGCAGCTTAAGCCCCGGACAGGGTAACTCACCCCTCCACTTT.

The chain employs TRBV7-3 and TRBJ2-1; D is unclear. There are 15 residues in the CDR3. Germline loops: CDR1 SGHTA, CDR2 FQGTGA. Trimming left V 4 bases short and J 6 bases short, with 16 bases between. The CDR3 here is CASSSSARFGNEQFF. CDR3 nucleotide sequence: TGTGCCAGCAGCTCTTCCGCCCGGTTCGGCAATGAGCAGTTCTTC.

The rearrangement joins TRBV7-3 to TRBJ2-1; D is perhaps TRBD2 (5 bases). The CDR3 totals 16 residues. Germline V gene data show CDR1 as SGHTA and CDR2 as FQGTGA. V lost 1 base to trimming and J lost 6 bases, with 16 bases between them. CDR3 nucleotide sequence: TGTGCCAGCAGCTTAATCGCCACTGCAGCGGCCAATGAGCAGTTCTTC. Its protein is CASSLIATAAANEQFF.

The sample holds many counts of this clonotype. The chain couples TRBV2 to TRBJ2-3, with D perhaps TRBD2 (5 bases). Germline CDR1 is SNHLY and CDR2 is FYNNEI. Trimming took off 2 bases at V and 3 bases at J, with 12 bases between the two ends. The CDR3 has 15 amino acids. Here the CDR3 reads CASSELRTVTDTQYF. As DNA, the CDR3 is TGTGCCAGCAGTGAACTGCGGACTGTGACAGATACGCAGTATTTT. Full variable domain (missing parts from reference TRBV2 and TRBJ2-3): EPEVTQTPSHQVTQMGQEVILRCVPISNHLYFYWYRQILGQKVEFLVSFYNNEISEKSEIFDDQFSVERPDGSNFTLKIRSTKLEDSAMYFCASSELRTVTDTQYFGPGTRLTVL.